A single sample gave rise to the 30 T cell receptor beta chains below, sequenced in a study of T cell responses to AZD1222 COVID-19 vaccine. Using immunoSEQ multiplex PCR, the repertoire was profiled, and TCRdb retains in-frame clones only, with some absent. The data hold 200,000 or so clones, with about 94% observed a single time. This specimen consisted of peripheral blood, obtained on day 0 of AZD1222 vaccination. The receptors come from an adult in good health.

This clone was seen once. The V gene is TRBV5-8, the J gene TRBJ2-1; perhaps TRBD2 as D (5 bases). Germline values: CDR1 SGHTS, CDR2 YDEGEE. Trimming took 4 bases from V and 1 from J, leaving 12 bases between them. CDR3 length equals 15 residues. CDR3 coding DNA: TGTGCCAGCAGCCCCCCCAGCGGATCCTACAATGAGCAGTTCTTC. Protein product: CASSPPSGSYNEQFF.

CDR3 sequence: CASSPHTAVYSNQPQHF. The CDR3 DNA reads as TGTGCCAGCAGCCCCCATACAGCTGTCTATAGCAATCAGCCCCAGCATTTT. V and J are TRBV2 and TRBJ1-5, with D hard to call. Deletions cut 6 bases from V and 0 bases from J, with 18 bases between. The CDR3 has 17 amino acids. Per germline, CDR1 SNHLY and CDR2 FYNNEI.

The V and J genes are TRBV6-5 and TRBJ1-6, with a tentative D call TRBD1 (5 bases). Between the trimmed V and J ends, which lost 3 bases and 0 bases, there was a span of 6 bases. CDR1 and CDR2 from the germline V gene are MNHEY and SVGAGI. The CDR3 has 15 amino acids. The CDR3 sequence is CASSYQGSYNSPLHF. DNA for the CDR3: TGTGCCAGCAGTTATCAGGGCTCCTATAATTCACCCCTCCACTTT.

V is TRBV7-3 and J is TRBJ1-6, with a possible D match to TRBD1 (6 bases). Germline V gene data show CDR1 as SGHTA and CDR2 as FQGTGA. Between the trimmed V and J ends, which lost 2 bases and 10 bases, there was a span of 15 bases. The CDR3 loop spans 15 amino acids. Here the CDR3 DNA reads TGTGCCAGCAGCTTAGGGGGCAGGCCGGGGTCACCCCTCCACTTT. It encodes CASSLGGRPGSPLHF.

The sample holds a few counts of this clone. This rearrangement joins TRBV29-1 to TRBJ1-2; D gene unclear. CDR3 length: 13 amino acids. Germline assignment: CDR1 SQVTM and CDR2 ANQGSEA. V lost 3 bases and J 0 bases, leaving 8 bases between the germline ends. In DNA, the CDR3 is TGCAGCGTTGATAGAACAGCTAACTATGGCTACACCTTC. Residues: CSVDRTANYGYTF.

This rearrangement joins TRBV25-1 to TRBJ2-6; the D is unclear. Germline CDR1 and CDR2: MGHDK and SYGVNS. The CDR3 is 14 residues long. V dropped 5 bases and J dropped 5 bases, with 10 bases sitting between them. This CDR3 reads CASSSTSWANVLTF. In DNA, the CDR3 is TGTGCCAGCAGTAGTACTTCGTGGGCCAACGTCCTGACTTTC. Variable domain in full (rest from reference TRBV25-1 and TRBJ2-6): EADIYQTPRYLVIGTGKKITLECSQTMGHDKMYWYQQDPGMELHLIHYSYGVNSTEKGDLSSESTVSRIRTEHFPLTLESARPSHTSQYLCASSSTSWANVLTFGAGSRLTVL.

This chain links TRBV5-1 with TRBJ2-3, with D unresolved. Trimming shortened V by 2 bases and J by 2 bases, and 3 bases separated the two germline ends. The length of the CDR3 is 12 residues. Germline V gene sequence: CDR1 SGHRS, CDR2 YFSETQ. CDR3 coding DNA: TGCGCCAGCAGCTTTCTCACAGATACGCAGTATTTT. Translation gives CASSFLTDTQYF.

The CDR3 DNA sequence: TGTGCCAGCAGTTACCTAGCTAGCGGGAGCCACAATGAGCAGTTCTTC. Translation gives CASSYLASGSHNEQFF. The chain has TRBV6-2 or TRBV6-3 and TRBJ2-1; 10 positions match TRBD2. The germline V gene has CDR1 MNHEY and CDR2 SVGEGT. V was pared by 2 bases and J by 5 bases, with 6 bases of the junction left unmatched. The CDR3 covers 16 residues.

The chain employs TRBV5-4 and TRBJ2-1; the match to TRBD2 covers 7 bases. Germline CDR1 SGHNT, CDR2 YYREEE (reference sequence). The CDR3 spans 13 residues. The J segment lost 9 bases and the V segment lost 3 bases, leaving 6 bases of the junction unmatched. The CDR3 DNA is TGTGCCAGCAGCTCGAGGGAGGGCGGTGAGCAGTTCTTC. It is translated as CASSSREGGEQFF.

The V and J genes are TRBV9 and TRBJ1-2; tentatively, D is TRBD1 (5 bases). The CDR3 totals 15 residues. From germline, CDR1 is SGDLS and CDR2 YYNGEE. The germline V and J ends were trimmed by 1 base and 8 bases, with 18 bases remaining between them. The CDR3 nucleotides are TGTGCCAGCAGCGTACAACCGGGGGGTATGGACGGCTACACCTTC. Its protein is CASSVQPGGMDGYTF.

This sequence joins TRBV27 and TRBJ1-1, with D tentatively TRBD1 (5 bases). Trimming removed 3 bases from V and 4 bases from J, with 21 bases in between. This CDR3 spans 17 amino acids. Germline V gene sequence: CDR1 MNHEY, CDR2 SMNVEV (reference sequence). The CDR3, as DNA: TGTGCCAGCAGTTTCCTTGGACAAGGTCGTGGGAGCACTGAAGCTTTCTTT. Protein: CASSFLGQGRGSTEAFF.

This chain links TRBV15 with TRBJ2-5; no clear D. Germline V gene data show CDR1 as LNHNV and CDR2 as YYDKDF (reference sequence). This CDR3 comprises 15 residues. Between the trimmed V and J ends, which lost 0 bases and 5 bases, there was a span of 13 bases. Here the CDR3 reads CATSREGNRDETQYF. The CDR3, as DNA: TGTGCCACCAGCAGAGAAGGGAACAGAGACGAGACCCAGTACTTC.

J is TRBJ1-6 and V is TRBV5-1, with 8 bases that match TRBD1. The CDR3 sequence is 16 residues long. Germline CDR1 is SGHRS and CDR2 is YFSETQ. The V gene end was trimmed by 1 base and the J gene end by 6 bases; junction bases not matched to a gene: 6. CDR3 sequence: CASSLQGAVANSPLHF. The CDR3 nucleotides are TGCGCCAGCAGCTTGCAGGGGGCGGTAGCTAATTCACCCCTCCACTTT.

CDR3 coding DNA: TGTGCCAGCAGCCGGGGACAGGGCGAAGGTTCACCCCTCCACTTT. Translation gives CASSRGQGEGSPLHF. The chain combines TRBV5-4 with TRBJ1-6; 9 bases line up with TRBD1. Germline CDR1 and CDR2: SGHNT and YYREEE (reference sequence). Germline trimming cut 4 bases from V and 9 bases from J; bases unmatched to any gene: 8. The CDR3 length is 15 residues. The full variable domain, completed using reference TRBV5-4 and TRBJ1-6, is ETGVTQSPTHLIKTRGQQVTLRCSSQSGHNTVSWYQQALGQGPQFIFQYYREEENGRGNFPPRFSGLQFPNYSSELNVNALELDDSALYLCASSRGQGEGSPLHFGNGTRLTVT.

This chain connects TRBV12-3 or TRBV12-4 to TRBJ1-2; no definite D call. Trimming left V 3 bases short and J 10 bases short, with 12 bases between. The CDR3 is 12 residues long. CDR3 sequence reads: CASSFWADDYTF. DNA of the CDR3: TGTGCCAGCAGTTTCTGGGCCGACGACTACACCTTC.

The chain combines TRBV3-1 (or the pseudogene TRBV3-2) with TRBJ1-1, with TRBD1 matching 7 bases. This CDR3 has 15 amino acids. The germline CDR1 and CDR2 sequences are LGHDT and YNNKEL (reference sequence). With V trimmed by 2 bases and J by 1 base, 4 bases remained unmatched. CDR3 coding DNA: TGTGCCAGCAGCCAACAGGGACAGAGGAACACTGAAGCTTTCTTT. This translates into CASSQQGQRNTEAFF.

DNA for the CDR3: TGTGCCAGCAGCTTGGGCCCAGAGGAGTATATGCTGAGCAATCAGCCCCAGCATTTT. Its translation: CASSLGPEEYMLSNQPQHF. The rearrangement uses TRBV5-6 and TRBJ1-5; no clear D. CDR1 and CDR2 from the germline V gene are SGHDT and YYEEEE. The V gene lost 0 bases and the J gene lost 1 base, with 20 bases spanning the gap. The CDR3 totals 19 residues.

J is TRBJ2-4 and V is TRBV3-1 (or the pseudogene TRBV3-2); D uncertain. Germline values: CDR1 LGHDT, CDR2 YNNKEL (reference sequence). This CDR3 has 14 amino acids. V lost 2 bases to trimming and J lost 6 bases, with 11 bases between them. The CDR3 DNA is TGTGCCAGCAGCCAAACCCTACGGGTAAACATTCAGTACTTC. Protein sequence: CASSQTLRVNIQYF.

The V and J genes are TRBV9 and TRBJ2-1, with TRBD2 matching 9 bases. V trimming: 4 bases; J trimming: 1 base; junction bases outside the gene matches: 6. The CDR3 spans 16 residues. In germline, CDR1 is SGDLS, CDR2 YYNGEE. The CDR3 bases are TGTGCCAGCAGCCCTGATAGCGGGAGATCCTACAATGAGCAGTTCTTC. Translated: CASSPDSGRSYNEQFF.

This chain joins TRBV6-1 and TRBJ1-2; D gene unclear. Trimming pared 3 bases from V and 7 bases from J, leaving 12 bases between. There are 13 residues in the CDR3. Germline CDR1 is MNHNS and CDR2 is SASEGT. The CDR3 region has the DNA TGTGCCAGCAGTGATGAAAGGAAGGGTGGCTACACCTTC. Encoded protein: CASSDERKGGYTF.

The chain uses TRBV5-4 and TRBJ2-5; 8 bases map to TRBD1. The V and J ends lost 5 bases and 5 bases, in that order; junction bases with no gene match: 11. CDR1 and CDR2 (germline): SGHNT, YYREEE (reference sequence). The CDR3 has 15 amino acids. CDR3 sequence: CASRPQTGDGETQYF. The CDR3 bases are TGTGCCAGCAGACCACAGACAGGGGACGGGGAGACCCAGTACTTC.

This clone was found a few times. The chain has TRBV6-5 and TRBJ1-2; the D gene is possibly TRBD1 (6 bases). Deletions cut 6 bases from V and 4 bases from J, with 9 bases between. The length of the CDR3 is 12 residues. From germline, CDR1 is MNHEY and CDR2 SVGAGI. The CDR3 loop reads CASRTGIYGYTF. The CDR3 DNA sequence: TGTGCCAGCAGAACAGGGATCTATGGCTACACCTTC.

V usage is TRBV28 and J usage is TRBJ1-6; D unresolved. V lost 5 bases and J lost 7, with 15 bases in between. The CDR3 length is 15 residues. CDR1 and CDR2 (germline): MDHEN, SYDVKM. CDR3 amino acids: CASSDGPTGNSPLHF. The CDR3 bases are TGTGCCAGCAGTGACGGGCCGACGGGGAATTCACCCCTCCACTTT.

The rearrangement uses TRBV3-1 (or the pseudogene TRBV3-2) and TRBJ2-5; D not resolved. Germline-derived CDR1 and CDR2 are LGHDT and YNNKEL (reference sequence). The V end lost 2 bases, the J end lost 1 base, and 11 bases lay between the germline ends. CDR3 length: 15 residues. The CDR3 loop is CASSQPRRIQETQYF. The CDR3 DNA reads TGTGCCAGCAGCCAACCCCGGCGGATCCAAGAGACCCAGTACTTC.

The chain combines TRBV11-2 with TRBJ2-1; maybe TRBD1 (5 bases). V was shortened by 5 bases and J by 5 bases, with 19 bases between the two germline ends. The germline V gene has CDR1 SGHAT and CDR2 FQNNGV. CDR3 length: 16 amino acids. CDR3 amino acids: CASSIFRARQNNEQFF. DNA of the CDR3: TGTGCCAGCAGCATCTTCAGGGCTAGACAAAACAATGAGCAGTTCTTC. The full variable domain, completed using reference TRBV11-2 and TRBJ2-1, is EAGVAQSPRYKIIEKRQSVAFWCNPISGHATLYWYQQILGQGPKLLIQFQNNGVVDDSQLPKDRFSAERLKGVDSTLKIQPAKLEDSAVYLCASSIFRARQNNEQFFGPGTRLTVL.

The V gene is TRBV29-1, the J gene TRBJ2-2; D is undetermined. This CDR3 contains 11 residues. V was cut by 7 bases and J by 5 bases, with 8 bases left in between. The germline gives CDR1 SQVTM, CDR2 ANQGSEA. CDR3 amino acids: CSARRTGELFF. The CDR3 DNA reads as TGCAGCGCTCGCCGGACCGGGGAGCTGTTTTTT.

The chain links TRBV10-3 to TRBJ2-7; D gene uncertain. Trimming took off 0 bases at V and 7 bases at J, with 13 bases between the two ends. The CDR3 is 14 amino acids. The germline V gene has CDR1 ENHRY and CDR2 SYGVKD. Written as DNA, the CDR3 is TGTGCCATCAGTGAGTCGATTTTACAGAGGGAGCAGTACTTC. As protein: CAISESILQREQYF.

This clone was observed a single time. The chain carries TRBV10-3 and TRBJ1-2; the match to TRBD1 covers 7 bases. Germline trimming cut 6 bases from V and 5 bases from J; bases unmatched to any gene: 9. This CDR3 is built from 14 residues. Germline V CDR1 and CDR2: ENHRY, SYGVKD. As DNA, the CDR3 is TGTGCCATCAGCACGATTTCAGGGGGTTATGGCTACACCTTC. It codes for CAISTISGGYGYTF.

The chain couples TRBV29-1 to TRBJ1-2; D not resolved. This CDR3 is built from 15 residues. V dropped 0 bases and J dropped 1 base, with 12 bases sitting between them. The germline gives CDR1 SQVTM, CDR2 ANQGSEA. CDR3 sequence: CSVEDAPLLNYGYTF. CDR3 DNA sequence: TGCAGCGTTGAAGACGCACCCTTACTTAACTATGGCTACACCTTC. Combining the CDR3 with reference TRBV29-1 and TRBJ1-2 gives the whole variable domain SAVISQKPSRDICQRGTSLTIQCQVDSQVTMMFWYRQQPGQSLTLIATANQGSEATYESGFVIDKFPISRPNLTFSTLTVSNMSPEDSSIYLCSVEDAPLLNYGYTFGSGTRLTVV.

The chain is built from TRBV9 and TRBJ2-5; 14 bases map to TRBD2. V dropped 4 bases and J dropped 4; count of bases not matched to a gene: 9. The CDR3 has 17 amino acids. Looked up from germline, CDR1 is SGDLS and CDR2 is YYNGEE. The CDR3 nucleotides read TGTGCCAGCAGCTCTCGACTAGCGGGAGGGGGTTTAGAGACCCAGTACTTC. Its protein product is CASSSRLAGGGLETQYF.